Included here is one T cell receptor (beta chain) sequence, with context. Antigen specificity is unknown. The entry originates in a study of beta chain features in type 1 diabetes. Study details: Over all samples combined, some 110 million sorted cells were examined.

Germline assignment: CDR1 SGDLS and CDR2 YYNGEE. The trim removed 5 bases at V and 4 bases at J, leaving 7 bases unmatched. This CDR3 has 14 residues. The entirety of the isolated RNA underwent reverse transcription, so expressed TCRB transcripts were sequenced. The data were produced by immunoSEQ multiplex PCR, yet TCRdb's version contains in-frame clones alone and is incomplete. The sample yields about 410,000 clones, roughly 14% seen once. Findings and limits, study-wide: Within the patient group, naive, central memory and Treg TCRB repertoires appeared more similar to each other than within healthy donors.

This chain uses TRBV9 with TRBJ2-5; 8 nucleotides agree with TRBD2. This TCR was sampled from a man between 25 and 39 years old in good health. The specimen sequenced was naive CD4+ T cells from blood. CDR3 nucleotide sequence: TGTGCCAGCAGTGAGCGGGGGCGGGGAGAGACCCAGTACTTC. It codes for CASSERGRGETQYF.